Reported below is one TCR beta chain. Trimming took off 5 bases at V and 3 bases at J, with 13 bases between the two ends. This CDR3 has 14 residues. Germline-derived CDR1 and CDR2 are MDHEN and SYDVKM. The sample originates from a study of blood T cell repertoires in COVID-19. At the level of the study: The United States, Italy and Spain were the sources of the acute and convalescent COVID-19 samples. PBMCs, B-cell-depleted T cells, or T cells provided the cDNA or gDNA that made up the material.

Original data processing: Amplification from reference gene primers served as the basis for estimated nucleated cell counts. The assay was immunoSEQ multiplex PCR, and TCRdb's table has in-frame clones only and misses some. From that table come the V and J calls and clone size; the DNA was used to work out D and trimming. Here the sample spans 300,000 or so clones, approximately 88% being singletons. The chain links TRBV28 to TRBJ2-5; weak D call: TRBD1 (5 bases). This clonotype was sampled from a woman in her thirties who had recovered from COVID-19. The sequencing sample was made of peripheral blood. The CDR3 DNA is TGTGCCAGCAGTGTGCGTCTAGGGGAAGAGACCCAGTACTTC. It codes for CASSVRLGEETQYF.